This T cell receptor beta chain was captured by sequencing in a study of somatic mutations in cytotoxic T cells in rheumatoid arthritis. Trimming shortened V by 0 bases and J by 2 bases, and 18 bases separated the two germline ends. The length of the CDR3 is 17 residues. Germline CDR1 reads SGHDT; CDR2 reads YYEEEE. Libraries were prepared by immunoSEQ multiplex PCR; TCRdb keeps only in-frame clonotypes and omits some of them. This sample has around 19,000 clones, with 82% found just once. Sample: CD8+ T cells sorted from blood. The chain uses TRBV5-6 and TRBJ2-7; D might be TRBD1 or TRBD2, each matching 6 bases. The origin of this receptor is an adult with rheumatoid arthritis. CDR3 loop: CASSLANEGGMPYEQYF. The DNA of the CDR3 is TGTGCCAGCAGCTTGGCCAACGAAGGGGGGATGCCCTACGAGCAGTACTTC.